This T cell receptor (beta chain) stems from a study of blood T cell repertoires in COVID-19. About the research overall: Nucleic acid was either cDNA or gDNA, and it came from T cells, B-cell-depleted T cells, or PBMCs.

The germline V gene encodes CDR1 LGHDT and CDR2 YNNKEL (reference sequence). Trimming left V 0 bases short and J 4 bases short, with 7 bases between. The CDR3 has 14 amino acids. As originally analysed: Amplification from reference gene primers served as the basis for estimated nucleated cell counts. Profiling relied on immunoSEQ multiplex PCR, and the TCRdb table lists in-frame clones only, not all of them. The V and J calls and clone size are taken from that table; D and trimming were inferred from the DNA. The profile covers over 350,000 clones, with roughly 88% appearing a single time and 1.4% taken by the ten largest.

Sequenced material: peripheral blood. The chain has TRBV3-1 (or the pseudogene TRBV3-2) and TRBJ1-5; perhaps TRBD1 as D (6 bases). This receptor was taken from a woman aged 25 to 39 with active or convalescent COVID-19. The CDR3 here is CASSQDQGNQPQHF. CDR3 DNA: TGTGCCAGCAGCCAAGATCAGGGGAATCAGCCCCAGCATTTT.